This T cell receptor beta chain derives from a study of T cells in Graves' hyperthyroidism and ophthalmopathy. Study summary: Peripheral blood collection took place at initial diagnosis, before any treatment.

Regions amplified from RNA transcripts were the TCR beta CDR3 regions. Primed by the HTBI set, a first-round RT-PCR was run on the TCR CDR3. MiXCR, run by TCRdb on the multiplex PCR reads, gives a single entry per CDR3 protein. The sample consists of around 250,000 distinct CDR3 sequences, just over 14% of them appearing once. With a duration under 2 months, the hyperthyroidism was newly diagnosed in patients aged 18 to 65. CDR3 length equals 15 residues. The V gene lost 6 bases and the J gene lost 4 bases, with 16 bases spanning the gap. Looked up from germline, CDR1 is SNHLY and CDR2 is FYNNEI. Study-wide findings and caveats: Within blood appeared most thyroid clonotypes that had expanded above 0.001.

As to this clonotype: Its antigen is currently unknown.

The sample comprised blood. This sequence originates from a woman aged 40-49 years with Graves' hyperthyroidism that later progressed to Graves' ophthalmopathy. The rearrangement joins TRBV2 to TRBJ2-1; D tentatively reads TRBD1 or TRBD2 (5 bases each). The CDR3, as DNA: TGTGCCAGCAGCTTACGGGACGGAGCTTACAATGAGCAGTTCTTC. It specifies CASSLRDGAYNEQFF.